This TCR beta chain emerged from a study of blood T cell repertoires in COVID-19. Deletions cut 1 base from V and 0 bases from J, with 6 bases between. From germline, CDR1 is SGHAT and CDR2 FQNNGV. The CDR3 has 15 amino acids. In the source study's methods: From reference gene primer amplification, estimates of nucleated cell counts were derived. Here immunoSEQ multiplex PCR was the method, and the copy in TCRdb shows in-frame clones only, minus some. V and J calls and clone size are given by that table; D and trimming were obtained from the DNA. In the table there are roughly 380,000 clones, roughly four fifths of which are singletons.

The chain has TRBV11-2 and TRBJ1-4; no firm D call. Sequenced material: peripheral blood. The sequence was obtained from a human donor with acute or convalescent COVID-19. The donor label of this sample is uncertain. The CDR3 region has the DNA TGTGCCAGCAGCTTAGTAACAACAACTAATGAAAAACTGTTTTTT. Its protein is CASSLVTTTNEKLFF. Looking up the rest from reference TRBV11-2 and TRBJ1-4 gives the full variable domain: EAGVAQSPRYKIIEKRQSVAFWCNPISGHATLYWYQQILGQGPKLLIQFQNNGVVDDSQLPKDRFSAERLKGVDSTLKIQPAKLEDSAVYLCASSLVTTTNEKLFFGSGTQLSVL.